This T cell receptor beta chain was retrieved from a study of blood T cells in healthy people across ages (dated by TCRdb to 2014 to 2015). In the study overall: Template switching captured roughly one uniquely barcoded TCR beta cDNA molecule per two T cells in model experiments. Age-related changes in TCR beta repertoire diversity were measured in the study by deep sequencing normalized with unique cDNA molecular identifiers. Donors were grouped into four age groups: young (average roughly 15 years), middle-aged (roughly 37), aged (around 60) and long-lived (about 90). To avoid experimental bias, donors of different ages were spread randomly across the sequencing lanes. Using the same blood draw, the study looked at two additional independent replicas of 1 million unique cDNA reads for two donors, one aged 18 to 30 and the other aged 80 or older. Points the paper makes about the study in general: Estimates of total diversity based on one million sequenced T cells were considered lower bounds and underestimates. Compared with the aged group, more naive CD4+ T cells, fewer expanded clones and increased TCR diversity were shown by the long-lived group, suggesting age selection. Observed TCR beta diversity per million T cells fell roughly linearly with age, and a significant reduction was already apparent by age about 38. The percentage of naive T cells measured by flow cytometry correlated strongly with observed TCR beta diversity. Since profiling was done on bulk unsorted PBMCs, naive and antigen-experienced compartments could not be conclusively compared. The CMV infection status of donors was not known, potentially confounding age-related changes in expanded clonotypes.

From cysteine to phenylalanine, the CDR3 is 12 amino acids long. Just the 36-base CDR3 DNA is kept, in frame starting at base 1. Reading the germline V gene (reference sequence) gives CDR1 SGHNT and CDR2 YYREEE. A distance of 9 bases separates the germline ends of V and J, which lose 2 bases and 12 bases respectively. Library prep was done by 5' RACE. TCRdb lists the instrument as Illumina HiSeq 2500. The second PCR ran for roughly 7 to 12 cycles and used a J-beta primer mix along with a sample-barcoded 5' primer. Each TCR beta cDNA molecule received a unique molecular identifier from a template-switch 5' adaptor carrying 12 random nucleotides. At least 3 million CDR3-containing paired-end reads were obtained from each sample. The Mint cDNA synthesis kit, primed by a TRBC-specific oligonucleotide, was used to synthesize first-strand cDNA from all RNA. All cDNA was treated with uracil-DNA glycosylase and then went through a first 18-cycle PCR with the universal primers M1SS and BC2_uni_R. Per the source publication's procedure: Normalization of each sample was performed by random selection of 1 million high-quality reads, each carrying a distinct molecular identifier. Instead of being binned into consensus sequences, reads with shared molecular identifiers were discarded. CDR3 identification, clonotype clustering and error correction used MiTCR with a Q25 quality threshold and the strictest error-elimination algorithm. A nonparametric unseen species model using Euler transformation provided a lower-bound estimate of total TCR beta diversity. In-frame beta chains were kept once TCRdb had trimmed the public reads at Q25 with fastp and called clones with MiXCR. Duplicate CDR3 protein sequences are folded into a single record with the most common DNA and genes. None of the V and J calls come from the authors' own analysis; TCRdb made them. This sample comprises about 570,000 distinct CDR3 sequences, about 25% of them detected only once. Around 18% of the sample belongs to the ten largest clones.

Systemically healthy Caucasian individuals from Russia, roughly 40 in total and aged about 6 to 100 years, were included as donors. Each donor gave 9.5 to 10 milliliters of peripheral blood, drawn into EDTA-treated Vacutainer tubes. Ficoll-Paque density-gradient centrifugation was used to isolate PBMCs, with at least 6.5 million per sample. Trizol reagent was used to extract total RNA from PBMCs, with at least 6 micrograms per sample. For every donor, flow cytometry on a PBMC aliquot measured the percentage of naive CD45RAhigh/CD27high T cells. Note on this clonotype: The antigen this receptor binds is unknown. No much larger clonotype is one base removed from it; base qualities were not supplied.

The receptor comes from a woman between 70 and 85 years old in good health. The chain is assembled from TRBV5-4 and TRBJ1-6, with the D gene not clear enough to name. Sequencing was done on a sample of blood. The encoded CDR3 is CASSLRKEPLHF. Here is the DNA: TGTGCCAGCAGCTTACGAAAGGAACCCCTCCACTTT.